The clone carrying this TCR beta chain was counted a single time. Germline lookup yields CDR1 LGHNA and CDR2 YNFKEQ. The CDR3 loop spans 14 amino acids. The V gene lost 0 bases and the J gene lost 11 bases, with 16 bases spanning the gap. The method was immunoSEQ multiplex PCR; TCRdb's version includes in-frame clones alone and lacks a portion of them. The sample contains around 350,000 clones, roughly 86% of which appear only once. This record comes from a study of blood T cell repertoires in COVID-19. The overall study: Specimens from acute and convalescent COVID-19 originated in the United States, Italy and Spain.

Source material: peripheral blood. The receptor comes from a human donor in a cohort sampled during active COVID-19. V usage is TRBV4-2 and J usage is TRBJ1-1; a weak D match, TRBD1 (6 bases). The CDR3 DNA is TGTGCCAGCAGCCAAGACAGGGGTCTAGATGTGGCTTTCTTT. Translating gives CASSQDRGLDVAFF.